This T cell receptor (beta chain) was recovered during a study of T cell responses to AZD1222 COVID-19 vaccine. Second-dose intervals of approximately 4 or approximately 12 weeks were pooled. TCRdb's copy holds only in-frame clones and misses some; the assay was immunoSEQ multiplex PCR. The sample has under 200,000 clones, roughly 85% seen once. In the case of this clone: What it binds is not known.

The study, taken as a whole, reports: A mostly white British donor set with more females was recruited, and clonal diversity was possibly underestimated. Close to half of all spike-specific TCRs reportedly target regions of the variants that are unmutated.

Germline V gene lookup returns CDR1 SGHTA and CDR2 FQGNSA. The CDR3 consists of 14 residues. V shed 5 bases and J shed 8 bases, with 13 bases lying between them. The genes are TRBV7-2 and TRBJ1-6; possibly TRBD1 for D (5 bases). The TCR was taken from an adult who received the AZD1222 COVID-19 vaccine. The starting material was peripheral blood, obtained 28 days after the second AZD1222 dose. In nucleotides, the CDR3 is TGTGCCAGCAGCCGGTGGGGGGAGGATTCACCCCTCCACTTT. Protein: CASSRWGEDSPLHF.